These T cell receptor beta chains were read from a single sample in a study of beta chain features in type 1 diabetes. Produced via immunoSEQ multiplex PCR; TCRdb's table is partial and in-frame only. The data show over 100,000 clones, roughly 43% seen once. The sample taken for sequencing was stem cell memory CD4+ T cells from blood. Every receptor here comes from a woman under 30 in good health. CDR3s include the opening cysteine and the closing phenylalanine or tryptophan. The D gene is left open where the match is weak. Some rows have no size entry. The others give once, few or many, or a class for an expanded clone.

size: few
V: TRBV2
J: TRBJ2-7
D: NA
CDR3: CASSPQGRLDF

size: few
V: TRBV27
J: TRBJ2-4
D: NA
CDR3: CASSALGIQYF

size: few
V: TRBV7-2
J: TRBJ2-7
D: NA
CDR3: CASSFHYEQYF

size: few
V: TRBV7-9
J: TRBJ2-5
D: TRBD2
CDR3: CAIKATLGLGSQLLTQYF

size: NA
V: TRBV6-5
J: TRBJ2-7
D: NA
CDR3: CATGSGQGYEQYF

size: NA
V: TRBV28
J: TRBJ2-1
D: TRBD1
CDR3: CASSTLRVLDRASSSYNEQFF

size: NA
V: TRBV5-6
J: TRBJ1-1
D: NA
CDR3: CASSLQGMGEAFF

size: few
V: TRBV7-9
J: TRBJ2-7
D: TRBD1
CDR3: CASSLARTGGNYEQYF

size: NA
V: TRBV2
J: TRBJ1-5
D: NA
CDR3: CASTIRAFQPQHF

size: few
V: TRBV28
J: TRBJ1-2
D: TRBD1
CDR3: CASSPRDRGSYGYTF

size: NA
V: TRBV29-1
J: TRBJ2-2
D: TRBD1
CDR3: CSVVRGLNTGELFF

size: NA
V: TRBV5-1
J: TRBJ2-7
D: NA
CDR3: CASTLIRGSEQYF

size: once
V: TRBV7-9
J: TRBJ1-5
D: TRBD1
CDR3: CASSRSYRGRGGNQPQHF

size: few
V: TRBV28
J: TRBJ2-4
D: TRBD1
CDR3: CASSFRGHGKNIQYF

size: few
V: TRBV9
J: TRBJ2-1
D: NA
CDR3: CASSETGSTTYNEQFF

size: NA
V: TRBV18
J: TRBJ1-2
D: NA
CDR3: CASSPPGPSYGYTF

size: NA
V: TRBV7-9
J: TRBJ2-1
D: NA
CDR3: CASSPAGLSSYNEQFF

size: NA
V: TRBV7-2
J: TRBJ1-1
D: NA
CDR3: CASSLAAIEAFF

size: NA
V: TRBV6-1
J: TRBJ2-7
D: NA
CDR3: CASSQAPSQYF

size: few
V: TRBV6-5
J: TRBJ2-7
D: TRBD1
CDR3: CASSYSDRAYEQYF

size: few
V: TRBV21-1
J: TRBJ2-7
D: NA
CDR3: CASSLTGTGTPLDEQYF

size: few
V: TRBV27
J: TRBJ2-1
D: TRBD2
CDR3: CASSLPLLAGVLDEQFF

size: NA
V: TRBV4-1
J: TRBJ1-2
D: NA
CDR3: CASSQEHREIYGYTF

size: NA
V: TRBV21-1
J: TRBJ2-5
D: NA
CDR3: CASSGTGSETQYF